These T cell receptor beta chains were read from a single sample in a study of cytomegalovirus exposure and HLA in healthy donors. Only in-frame clones appear in the TCRdb table, and some are missing; sequencing was by immunoSEQ multiplex PCR. The sample holds 95,000 to 150,000 clones, 15% to 17% seen once. The sequenced sample consisted of PBMCs. The origin of the receptors is a woman aged 18-29 years in good health and CMV-seronegative. Both conserved end residues are part of each CDR3. D genes are given only for firm matches. Clone size is stated in some rows and not others, as once, few, many or a class when expanded.

D gene: -
V gene: TRBV7-6
clone size: -
J gene: TRBJ2-5
CDR3 DNA: TGTGCCAGCAGCTCCTACGGGGAGACCCAGTACTTC
CDR3 protein: CASSSYGETQYF

D gene: TRBD1
V gene: TRBV28
clone size: -
J gene: TRBJ2-7
CDR3 DNA: TGTGCCAGCAGTTTCCTCCCGGGACAGGGGTCCTACGAGCAGTACTTC
CDR3 protein: CASSFLPGQGSYEQYF

D gene: -
V gene: TRBV5-1
clone size: few
J gene: TRBJ1-1
CDR3 DNA: TGCGCCAGCAGCCTACAGGGACAGAACACTGAAGCTTTCTTT
CDR3 protein: CASSLQGQNTEAFF

D gene: TRBD1
V gene: TRBV28
clone size: -
J gene: TRBJ2-7
CDR3 DNA: TGTGCCAGCAAGCCCTCGACAGGGTATTCCCCCTACGAGCAGTACTTC
CDR3 protein: CASKPSTGYSPYEQYF

D gene: -
V gene: TRBV30
clone size: -
J gene: TRBJ2-1
CDR3 DNA: TGTGCCTGGAGTGTCGGGGTAGCAAGGAGGAATGAGCAGTTCTTC
CDR3 protein: CAWSVGVARRNEQFF

D gene: TRBD1
V gene: TRBV10-3
clone size: few
J gene: TRBJ1-3
CDR3 DNA: TGTGCCACCAGGGACAGGGGAGCTGGAAACACCATATATTTT
CDR3 protein: CATRDRGAGNTIYF

D gene: TRBD2
V gene: TRBV27
clone size: few
J gene: TRBJ2-1
CDR3 DNA: TGTGCCAGCAGTTTAGGAGTAGCGGGGGGCGAGCAGTTCTTC
CDR3 protein: CASSLGVAGGEQFF

D gene: TRBD1
V gene: TRBV2
clone size: few
J gene: TRBJ1-2
CDR3 DNA: TGTGCCAGCGCACTTCTAGGACAGGGGTACTATGGCTACACCTTC
CDR3 protein: CASALLGQGYYGYTF

D gene: TRBD2
V gene: TRBV30
clone size: -
J gene: TRBJ2-3
CDR3 DNA: TGTGCCTGGAACGGGGGGGATACGCAGTATTTT
CDR3 protein: CAWNGGDTQYF

D gene: TRBD1
V gene: TRBV4-1
clone size: few
J gene: TRBJ1-1
CDR3 DNA: TGCGCCAGCAGCCATGGGACAGGGGCCGGCGGAGCTTTCTTT
CDR3 protein: CASSHGTGAGGAFF

D gene: -
V gene: TRBV5-4
clone size: once
J gene: TRBJ2-3
CDR3 DNA: TGTGCCAGCAGCTTGAGGAATAGCGGAGGCCGTACGCAGTATTTT
CDR3 protein: CASSLRNSGGRTQYF

D gene: TRBD2
V gene: TRBV5-1
clone size: -
J gene: TRBJ2-1
CDR3 DNA: TGCGCCAGCAGCTTTTCGCTAGCGGGAGAGAATGAGCAGTTCTTC
CDR3 protein: CASSFSLAGENEQFF

D gene: TRBD2
V gene: TRBV29-1
clone size: -
J gene: TRBJ2-7
CDR3 DNA: TGCAGCGTTGAAGGGGAGGGGATCTACGAGCAGTACTTC
CDR3 protein: CSVEGEGIYEQYF

D gene: TRBD1
V gene: TRBV4-1
clone size: -
J gene: TRBJ2-3
CDR3 DNA: TGCGCCAGCAGCCCGAGGACAGGGGGCCCAGATACGCAGTATTTT
CDR3 protein: CASSPRTGGPDTQYF

D gene: TRBD2
V gene: TRBV9
clone size: -
J gene: TRBJ2-2
CDR3 DNA: TGTGCCAGCAGCGGACCTCTAGCGGGAGCCGGGGAGCTGTTTTTT
CDR3 protein: CASSGPLAGAGELFF

D gene: TRBD1
V gene: TRBV10-1
clone size: -
J gene: TRBJ2-7
CDR3 DNA: TGCGCCAGCAGTGAGTCGAAACAGGGGGCCCACGAGCAGTACTTC
CDR3 protein: CASSESKQGAHEQYF

D gene: -
V gene: TRBV28
clone size: -
J gene: TRBJ1-2
CDR3 DNA: TGTGCCAGCAGTTTTGAGGTCGCCTATGGCTACACCTTC
CDR3 protein: CASSFEVAYGYTF

D gene: -
V gene: TRBV5-6
clone size: -
J gene: TRBJ2-7
CDR3 DNA: TGTGCCAGCAGCTTGCAGGGCCCCTCCGAGCAGTACTTC
CDR3 protein: CASSLQGPSEQYF

D gene: -
V gene: TRBV28
clone size: few
J gene: TRBJ1-5
CDR3 DNA: TGTGCCAGCAGCGAACAGGGAGGGAACAATCAGCCCCAGCATTTT
CDR3 protein: CASSEQGGNNQPQHF

D gene: TRBD2
V gene: TRBV5-1
clone size: few
J gene: TRBJ2-1
CDR3 DNA: TGCGCCAGCCGGCTAGCGGGGGGGCCTCATGAGCAGTTCTTC
CDR3 protein: CASRLAGGPHEQFF

D gene: -
V gene: TRBV29-1
clone size: -
J gene: TRBJ2-1
CDR3 DNA: TGCAGCGTTGATTCCCTGAATGAGCAGTTCTTC
CDR3 protein: CSVDSLNEQFF

D gene: TRBD1
V gene: TRBV4-1
clone size: few
J gene: TRBJ2-7
CDR3 DNA: TGCGCCAGCAGCCAAGTAGGACAGGGGCCCTACGAGCAGTACTTC
CDR3 protein: CASSQVGQGPYEQYF

D gene: -
V gene: TRBV7-2
clone size: few
J gene: TRBJ2-4
CDR3 DNA: TGTGCCAGCAGCTTACCAAGCGGGGCCAAAAACATTCAGTACTTC
CDR3 protein: CASSLPSGAKNIQYF

D gene: -
V gene: TRBV30
clone size: many
J gene: TRBJ2-7
CDR3 DNA: TGTGCCTGGAGTGTAATAGCGGGTGGATGGGGGGCACACTACGAGCAGTACTTC
CDR3 protein: CAWSVIAGGWGAHYEQYF

D gene: -
V gene: TRBV7-2
clone size: few
J gene: TRBJ1-1
CDR3 DNA: TGTGCCAGCAGCTTAGTAAGGGAGGGGACTGAAGCTTTCTTT
CDR3 protein: CASSLVREGTEAFF

D gene: TRBD2
V gene: TRBV19
clone size: -
J gene: TRBJ2-1
CDR3 DNA: TGTGCCAGTAACTCGCCCCGGGAGGGCAATGAGCAGTTCTTC
CDR3 protein: CASNSPREGNEQFF

D gene: -
V gene: TRBV29-1
clone size: few
J gene: TRBJ2-3
CDR3 DNA: TGCAGCGTTGGGCAGGGGAACACAGATACGCAGTATTTT
CDR3 protein: CSVGQGNTDTQYF

D gene: -
V gene: TRBV4-1
clone size: -
J gene: TRBJ1-4
CDR3 DNA: TGCGCCAGCAGCCAAAAGGACACCGGGGAAAAACTGTTTTTT
CDR3 protein: CASSQKDTGEKLFF

D gene: -
V gene: TRBV27
clone size: -
J gene: TRBJ2-7
CDR3 DNA: TGTGCCAGCAGTTTGGGCAGTGGCTTCATCTACGAGCAGTACTTC
CDR3 protein: CASSLGSGFIYEQYF

D gene: -
V gene: TRBV2
clone size: -
J gene: TRBJ2-1
CDR3 DNA: TGTGCCAGCGCTGAGGACCGCCGGGTTGGGGGGAGCAATGAGCAGTTCTTC
CDR3 protein: CASAEDRRVGGSNEQFF

D gene: TRBD1
V gene: TRBV29-1
clone size: few
J gene: TRBJ2-5
CDR3 DNA: TGCAGCGTGAGGACAGGACTGACCCGGGAGACCCAGTACTTC
CDR3 protein: CSVRTGLTRETQYF

D gene: TRBD1
V gene: TRBV19
clone size: -
J gene: TRBJ1-5
CDR3 DNA: TGTGCCAGTGGAGACAGGGCAACTAATCAGCCCCAGCATTTT
CDR3 protein: CASGDRATNQPQHF

D gene: -
V gene: TRBV6-5
clone size: few
J gene: TRBJ2-5
CDR3 DNA: TGTGCCAGCAAACACTCCGGACAGTTCGGCGAGACCCAGTACTTC
CDR3 protein: CASKHSGQFGETQYF

D gene: -
V gene: TRBV5-1
clone size: few
J gene: TRBJ2-1
CDR3 DNA: TGCGCCAGCAGCTTGGGTGCGGCCCGACGCAATGAGCAGTTCTTC
CDR3 protein: CASSLGAARRNEQFF

D gene: TRBD2
V gene: TRBV7-6
clone size: -
J gene: TRBJ2-5
CDR3 DNA: TGTGCCAGCAGCCCCCCAAGGCTAGCGGGGCTCGAGACCCAGTACTTC
CDR3 protein: CASSPPRLAGLETQYF